This TCR beta chain appears in the sequencing data of a study of T cell repertoires in cytomegalovirus infection (dated by TCRdb to about 2019). With regard to the full study: The HLA type of each donor mattered for the analysis, because public TCR beta signatures pointed to carriage of CMV infection along with the matching HLA type. What the work shows at the level of the full study, not this receptor alone: The ex vivo response was dominated by HLA-C-restricted CMV-specific TCR beta clonotypes, which also provided the single most frequent clonotype in two of eight donors. In both this cohort and an independent cohort of more than 350 donors, the cumulative frequency of public TCR beta family members distinguished carriers of CMV infection plus the relevant HLA type.

The data were produced on an Illumina HiSeq 1500. TCRdb's own reprocessing of the public reads used fastp at Q25 and MiXCR and kept productive beta chains. Every distinct CDR3 protein forms one entry, paired with its most common genes and DNA. This sample has about 190,000 distinct CDR3 sequences in its table, and roughly 28% of those were observed once. In total, the top ten clones hold approximately 30% of the sample. Via the germline V gene, CDR1 is MNHNS and CDR2 SASEGT. The junction carries 8 bases between V and J, which are trimmed by 8 bases and 3 bases respectively. From cysteine to phenylalanine, the CDR3 is 11 amino acids long. The retained sequence is limited to the CDR3, 33 bases, with the frame set at the first base. A remark on this clonotype: No cognate antigen has been identified for it. Base qualities are not provided; no much larger clone lies one nucleotide away.

This sequence was found in a human donor in good health (CMV status not recorded). Some clones in this sample may be carry-over from other donors' samples. The rearranged chain carries TRBV6-1 and TRBJ2-7; there is no confident call for the D gene. The specimen was PBMCs. CDR3 reads: CASRADYEQYF. The DNA sequence is as follows: TGTGCCAGCCGAGCTGACTACGAGCAGTACTTC.